This T cell receptor (beta chain) stems from a study of molecular identifiers for immune sequencing clone quantification. About the research overall: Replicate experiments divided RNA from 20,000 or 100,000 naive CD8 cells into five parts and sequenced four.

With respect to this clonotype: A read error may be the cause here, since a much bigger clone is one base away. In this CDR3 the conserved last residue, phenylalanine or tryptophan, is missing, so a read error is likely.

Trimming took 2 bases from V and 0 from J, leaving 8 bases between them. Per germline, CDR1 DFQATT and CDR2 SNEGSKA (reference sequence). There are 15 residues in the CDR3. A CD8+CD4-CCR7+CD45RA+ gate was used to sort naive CD8 T cells. TCRdb re-called the PCR reads through MiXCR, storing one row per CDR3 protein. The sample holds 550,000 to 750,000 distinct CDR3 sequences, 15% to 20% seen once. The chain couples TRBV20-1 to TRBJ1-6; D is undetermined. The source is a human donor in good health. Some libraries in this study had Jurkat cell RNA spiked in. The sequencing input was naive CD8+ T cells from blood, with Jurkat cell RNA spiked in. Stated subset: FACS-sorted CD8+CD4-CCR7+CD45RA+ naive T cells. The CDR3, as DNA: TGCAGTGCTAGACCGCAGAGCTCCTATAATTCACCCCTCCACTCT. It codes for CSARPQSSYNSPLHS.